One sample yielded the 19 T cell receptor beta chains listed below, sequenced in a study of shared clonotypes between healthy human individuals. Sequenced by immunoSEQ multiplex PCR; TCRdb stores in-frame clones only, minus some. Here the sample spans roughly 500,000 clones, around 85% being singletons. Material for sequencing was PBMCs. These receptors were obtained from a woman in her 40s in good health. Some clones in this sample may be carry-over from other donors' samples.

Notes on this clone: A far larger clone lies a single base away; this is likely a read error. The chain carries TRBV30 and TRBJ2-7; 9 bases match TRBD2. Germline lookup yields CDR1 GTSNPN and CDR2 SVGIG (reference sequence). CDR3 length: 16 residues. The CDR3 sequence: CAWSLYVTSGSYGQYF. The DNA of the CDR3 is TGTGCCTGGAGTCTATATGTGACTAGCGGTTCCTACGGGCAGTACTTC. Filled out from reference TRBV30 and TRBJ2-7, the complete variable domain reads SQTIHQWPATLVQPVGSPLSLECTVEGTSNPNLYWYRQAAGRGLQLLFYSVGIGQISSEVPQNLSASRPQDRQFILSSKKLLLSDSGFYLCAWSLYVTSGSYGQYFGPGTRLTVT.

The CDR3: CAISTSGQETQYF. In DNA, the CDR3 is TGTGCCATCTCGACTAGCGGCCAAGAGACCCAGTACTTC. The rearrangement links TRBV10-3 to TRBJ2-5; TRBD2 aligns across 9 bases. Germline CDR1 ENHRY, CDR2 SYGVKD. Germline trimming cut 8 bases from V and 1 base from J; bases unmatched to any gene: 2. There are 13 residues in the CDR3.

The V call is TRBV4-1, the J call TRBJ2-5, with D unresolved. The germline CDR1 and CDR2 sequences are MGHRA and YSYEKL. The CDR3 consists of 13 residues. Deletions cut 3 bases from V and 10 bases from J, with 15 bases between. DNA of the CDR3: TGCGCCAGCAGCCAGGATAGTGTATCAGTCCAGTACTTC. It codes for CASSQDSVSVQYF.

Note on this clone: The sample holds other DNA sequences that translate to the same CDR3. The rearrangement links TRBV2 to TRBJ2-1, with unresolved D. This CDR3 has 13 amino acids. The V gene's germline CDR1 is SNHLY and CDR2 FYNNEI. V was cut by 6 bases and J by 0 bases, with 6 bases left in between. CDR3 in amino acids: CASRTDSYNEQFF. In nucleotides, the CDR3 is TGTGCCAGCAGGACGGACTCCTACAATGAGCAGTTCTTC.

The chain links TRBV30 to TRBJ2-1; 8 bases fit TRBD1. Germline CDR1 reads GTSNPN; CDR2 reads SVGIG (reference sequence). V gave up 3 bases and J gave up 8 bases; unmatched junction bases: 15. CDR3 size: 16 residues. Written as DNA, the CDR3 is TGTGCCTGGAGGCTGTTCGGGACAGGAATGGCCTATGAGCAGTTCTTC. It translates to CAWRLFGTGMAYEQFF.

This clone appeared a single time. The chain combines TRBV4-1 with TRBJ2-5, with TRBD1 matching over 9 bases. The V segment lost 4 bases and the J segment 11 bases; nucleotides outside the gene matches: 14. The CDR3 is 15 residues long. The germline V gene encodes CDR1 MGHRA and CDR2 YSYEKL. Written as DNA, the CDR3 is TGCGCCAGCAGCCGGTTGGGGGACAGGGCCTATAAGCAGTACTTC. This translates into CASSRLGDRAYKQYF.

The chain recombines TRBV10-2 with TRBJ2-2, with a weak D call TRBD2 (6 bases). The CDR3 loop spans 15 amino acids. Germline loops: CDR1 WSHSY, CDR2 SAAADI. Deletions cut 7 bases from V and 4 bases from J, with 16 bases between. CDR3 in amino acids: CASTEGPRGTGELFF. The CDR3 coding sequence is TGCGCCAGCACGGAGGGTCCCAGAGGCACCGGGGAGCTGTTTTTT.

Turning to this clone: It differs at one base from a far larger clone, so likely a read error. The sample has other DNA sequences that encode this CDR3 too. V and J are TRBV29-1 and TRBJ2-3; TRBD2 matches 9 bases. Germline-derived CDR1 and CDR2 are SQVTM and ANQGSEA. There are 15 residues in the CDR3. CDR3 residues: CSLPLVAGVLDTQYF. DNA for the CDR3: TGCAGCCTCCCCTTGGTAGCGGGAGTTTTAGATACGCAGTATTTC.

The chain combines TRBV5-4 with TRBJ2-1, with 13 bases lining up with TRBD2. CDR3 length: 16 amino acids. CDR1 and CDR2 (germline): SGHNT, YYREEE (reference sequence). Unmatched junction bases numbered 10, after V lost 4 bases and J lost 9 bases. The CDR3 nucleotides are TGTGCCAGCAGCCCTAAACTAGCGGGAGGGACATTTGAGCAGTTCTTC. Translating it yields CASSPKLAGGTFEQFF.

In this sample, this clone turned up many times. The chain has TRBV18 and TRBJ2-1; TRBD1 aligns across 8 bases. The CDR3 is made up of 15 amino acids. The J segment lost 4 bases and the V segment lost 5 bases, leaving 7 bases of the junction unmatched. Germline assignment: CDR1 KGHSH and CDR2 LQKENI. CDR3 bases: TGTGCCAGCTCAAAAGGACAGGGTTCTTACAATGAGCAGTTCTTC. This encodes CASSKGQGSYNEQFF. The entire variable domain, with the rest obtained from reference TRBV18 and TRBJ2-1, is as follows: NAGVMQNPRHLVRRRGQEARLRCSPMKGHSHVYWYRQLPEEGLKFMVYLQKENIIDESGMPKERFSAEFPKEGPSILRIQQVVRGDSAAYFCASSKGQGSYNEQFFGPGTRLTVL.

The chain couples TRBV5-4 to TRBJ2-2; 7 bases are shared with TRBD2. The CDR3 loop spans 16 amino acids. The ends lost 0 bases at V and 6 bases at J; junction bases unmatched: 8. Germline V gene data show CDR1 as SGHNT and CDR2 as YYREEE (reference sequence). The CDR3: CASSLGGSRSAGELFF. Written as DNA, the CDR3 is TGTGCCAGCAGCTTGGGCGGGAGCCGGTCCGCCGGGGAGCTGTTTTTT.

This clone was observed a few times. A far larger clone is one base from this, pointing to a likely read error. J is TRBJ2-5 and V is TRBV30; a weak D match, TRBD1 (5 bases). V was pared by 6 bases and J by 4 bases, with 15 bases between. In germline, CDR1 is GTSNPN, CDR2 SVGIG (reference sequence). The CDR3 contains 13 residues. DNA for the CDR3: TGTGCCTGTAACAGGTGGTTTGGAGAGACCCAGTACTTC. It yields the protein CACNRWFGETQYF.

The rearrangement uses TRBV11-2 and TRBJ2-1, with TRBD2 matching over 11 bases. V lost 4 bases to trimming and J lost 5 bases; unmatched junction nucleotides: 1. The CDR3 has 14 amino acids. Germline assignment: CDR1 SGHAT and CDR2 FQNNGV. CDR3 amino acids: CASSWGLADNEQFF. CDR3 sequence (DNA): TGTGCCAGCAGCTGGGGACTAGCGGACAATGAGCAGTTCTTC.

As regards this clone: A read error is the likely source, as a far larger clone sits one nucleotide away. V gene TRBV28 combines with J gene TRBJ2-7; 7 positions match TRBD2. Germline CDR1 and CDR2: MDHEN and SYDVKM. The CDR3 has 16 residues. With 5 bases clipped from V and 2 bases from J, the junction kept 12 bases outside the gene matches. CDR3 in DNA: TGTGCCAGCAGTCGACTGAGCGGGATTACCCCCTACGAGCAGTACTTC. Its protein is CASSRLSGITPYEQYF.

The chain couples TRBV13 to TRBJ2-3; 7 nucleotides agree with TRBD2. V lost 4 bases and J lost 7; bases outside the gene matches: 11. Germline CDR1 PRHDT, CDR2 FYEKMQ (reference sequence). CDR3 length equals 15 residues. CDR3 nucleotides: TGTGCCAGCAGCTACGCGGGAGAGCAAAGGTATACGCAGTATTTT. Its protein product is CASSYAGEQRYTQYF.

This sequence joins TRBV11-3 and TRBJ2-1, with TRBD2 matching 8 bases. CDR1 and CDR2 (germline): SGHNT, YENEEA. Germline trimming cut 5 bases from V and 4 bases from J; bases unmatched to any gene: 7. The CDR3 is 15 residues long. The CDR3 DNA sequence: TGTGCCAGCAGCCCCACTACGGGGGGGTACAATGAGCAGTTCTTC. Protein product: CASSPTTGGYNEQFF.

This clone was seen only a few times. This likely reflects a read error, since a far larger clone is one base away. The CDR3 region has the DNA TGTGCCAGCAGACAGGATAGCAATCAGCCCCAGCATTTT. Protein product: CASRQDSNQPQHF. The J gene is TRBJ1-5, the V gene TRBV27, with D possibly being TRBD1 (5 bases). The germline V and J ends were trimmed by 6 bases and 0 bases, with 6 bases remaining between them. The CDR3 runs 13 residues. Looked up from germline, CDR1 is MNHEY and CDR2 is SMNVEV (reference sequence).

The chain recombines TRBV7-3 with TRBJ2-7; D is perhaps TRBD1 or TRBD2 (6 bases each). This CDR3 contains 16 residues. V lost 0 bases and J 3 bases, leaving 15 bases between the germline ends. From germline, CDR1 is SGHTA and CDR2 FQGTGA. CDR3 residues: CASSLTGGGNGYEQYF. The CDR3 coding sequence is TGTGCCAGCAGCTTAACAGGAGGGGGGAACGGCTACGAGCAGTACTTC.

This clone was observed a single time. The chain recombines TRBV5-1 with TRBJ2-2; possibly TRBD1 for D (6 bases). In germline, CDR1 is SGHRS, CDR2 YFSETQ. V was pared by 1 base and J by 3 bases, with 13 bases between. The CDR3 covers 16 residues. The CDR3 sequence is CASSLNGQGYTGELFF. In DNA, the CDR3 is TGCGCCAGCAGCTTGAACGGTCAGGGGTACACCGGGGAGCTGTTTTTT. Using reference TRBV5-1 and TRBJ2-2 for the parts outside the CDR3, the full variable domain is KAGVTQTPRYLIKTRGQQVTLSCSPISGHRSVSWYQQTPGQGLQFLFEYFSETQRNKGNFPGRFSGRQFSNSRSEMNVSTLELGDSALYLCASSLNGQGYTGELFFGEGSRLTVL.